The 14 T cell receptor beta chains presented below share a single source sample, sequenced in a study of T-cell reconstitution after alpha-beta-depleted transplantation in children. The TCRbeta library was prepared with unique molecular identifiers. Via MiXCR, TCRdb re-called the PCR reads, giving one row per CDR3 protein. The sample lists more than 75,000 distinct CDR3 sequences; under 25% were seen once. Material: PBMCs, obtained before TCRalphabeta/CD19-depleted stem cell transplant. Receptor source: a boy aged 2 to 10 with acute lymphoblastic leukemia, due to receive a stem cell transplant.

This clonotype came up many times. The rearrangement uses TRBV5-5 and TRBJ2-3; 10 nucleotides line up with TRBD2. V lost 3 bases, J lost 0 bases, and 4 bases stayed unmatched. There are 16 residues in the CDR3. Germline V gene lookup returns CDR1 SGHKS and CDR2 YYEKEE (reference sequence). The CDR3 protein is CASSYIAGGSTDTQYF. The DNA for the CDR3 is TGTGCCAGCAGCTATATAGCGGGAGGTAGCACAGATACGCAGTATTTT. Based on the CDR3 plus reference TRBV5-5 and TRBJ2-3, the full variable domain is DAGVTQSPTHLIKTRGQQVTLRCSPISGHKSVSWYQQVLGQGPQFIFQYYEKEERGRGNFPDRFSARQFPNYSSELNVNALLLGDSALYLCASSYIAGGSTDTQYFGPGTRLTVL.

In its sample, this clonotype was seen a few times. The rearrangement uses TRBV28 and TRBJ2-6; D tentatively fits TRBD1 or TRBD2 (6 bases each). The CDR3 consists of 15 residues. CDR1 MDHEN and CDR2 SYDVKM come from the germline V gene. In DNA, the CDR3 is TGTGCAGTAGGGGGGACGGCCTCTGGGGCCAACGTCCTGACTTTC. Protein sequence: CAVGGTASGANVLTF.

The CDR3 nucleotides are TGTGCCACCAGCAGAGATCTTTCTGGGGCCAACGTCCTGACTTTC. Protein: CATSRDLSGANVLTF. This chain connects TRBV15 to TRBJ2-6, with D uncertain. V gave up 0 bases and J gave up 1 base, with 4 bases separating them. CDR3 length: 15 residues. Germline V gene lookup returns CDR1 LNHNV and CDR2 YYDKDF (reference sequence).

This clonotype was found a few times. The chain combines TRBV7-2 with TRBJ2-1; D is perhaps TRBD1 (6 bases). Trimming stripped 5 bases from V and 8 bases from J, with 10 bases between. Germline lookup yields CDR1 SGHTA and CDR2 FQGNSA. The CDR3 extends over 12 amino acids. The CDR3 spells CASSLTGYEQFF. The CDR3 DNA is TGTGCCAGCAGCCTAACAGGGTATGAGCAGTTCTTC.

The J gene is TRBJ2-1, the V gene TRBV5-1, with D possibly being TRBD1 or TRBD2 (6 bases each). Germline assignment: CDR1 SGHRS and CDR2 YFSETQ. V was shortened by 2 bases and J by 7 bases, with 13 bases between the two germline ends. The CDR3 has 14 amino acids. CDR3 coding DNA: TGCGCCAGCAGCTTCGGCGGAGGGGGGAATGAGCAGTTCTTC. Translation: CASSFGGGGNEQFF. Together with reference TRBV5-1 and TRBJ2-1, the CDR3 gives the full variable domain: KAGVTQTPRYLIKTRGQQVTLSCSPISGHRSVSWYQQTPGQGLQFLFEYFSETQRNKGNFPGRFSGRQFSNSRSEMNVSTLELGDSALYLCASSFGGGGNEQFFGPGTRLTVL.

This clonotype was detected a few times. CDR3 DNA sequence: TGTGCCAGCAGCCAAGATCTTGAACGGTTCTTC. This codes for CASSQDLERFF. This chain links TRBV4-2 with TRBJ2-1; D remains unclear. Trimming stripped 0 bases from V and 15 bases from J, with 9 bases between. The CDR3 totals 11 residues. CDR1 is LGHNA and CDR2 is YNFKEQ in the germline V gene.

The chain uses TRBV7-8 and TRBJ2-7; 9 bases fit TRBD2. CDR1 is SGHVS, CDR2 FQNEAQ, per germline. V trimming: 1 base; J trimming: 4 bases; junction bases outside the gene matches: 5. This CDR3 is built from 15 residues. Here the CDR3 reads CASSLGTSGPYEQYF. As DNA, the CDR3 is TGTGCCAGCAGCTTAGGTACTAGCGGGCCTTACGAGCAGTACTTC. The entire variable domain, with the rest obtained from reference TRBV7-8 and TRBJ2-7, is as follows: GAGVSQSPRYKVAKRGQDVALRCDPISGHVSLFWYQQALGQGPEFLTYFQNEAQLDKSGLPSDRFFAERPEGSVSTLKIQRTQQEDSAVYLCASSLGTSGPYEQYFGPGTRLTVT.

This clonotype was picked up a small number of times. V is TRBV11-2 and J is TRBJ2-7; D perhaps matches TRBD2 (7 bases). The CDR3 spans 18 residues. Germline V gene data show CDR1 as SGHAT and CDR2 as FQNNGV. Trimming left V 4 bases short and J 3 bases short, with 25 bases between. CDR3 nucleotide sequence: TGTGCCAGCAGCTCTAGAGGGGGGGGTGGGGATAGGTTCTACGAGCAGTACTTC. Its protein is CASSSRGGGGDRFYEQYF.

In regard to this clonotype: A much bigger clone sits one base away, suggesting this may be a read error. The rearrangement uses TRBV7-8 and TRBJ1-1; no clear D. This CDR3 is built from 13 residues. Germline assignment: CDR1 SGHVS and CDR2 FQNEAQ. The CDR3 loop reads CASSLQRNTEALF. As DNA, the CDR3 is TGTGCCAGCAGCCTACAACGGAACACTGAAGCTCTCTTT.

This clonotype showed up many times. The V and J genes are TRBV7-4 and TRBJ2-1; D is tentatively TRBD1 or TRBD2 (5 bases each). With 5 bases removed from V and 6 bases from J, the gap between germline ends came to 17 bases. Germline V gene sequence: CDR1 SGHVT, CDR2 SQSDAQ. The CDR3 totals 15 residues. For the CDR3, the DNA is TGTGCCAGCAGCGTCCGGAGTAAGGGGACCAATGAGCAGTTCTTC. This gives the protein CASSVRSKGTNEQFF.

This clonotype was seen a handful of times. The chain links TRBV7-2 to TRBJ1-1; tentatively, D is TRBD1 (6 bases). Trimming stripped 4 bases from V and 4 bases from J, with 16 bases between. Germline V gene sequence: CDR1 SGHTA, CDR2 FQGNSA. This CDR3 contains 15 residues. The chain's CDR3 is CASSSSPYRATEAFF. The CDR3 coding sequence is TGTGCCAGCAGCTCCTCCCCATACAGGGCCACTGAAGCTTTCTTT.

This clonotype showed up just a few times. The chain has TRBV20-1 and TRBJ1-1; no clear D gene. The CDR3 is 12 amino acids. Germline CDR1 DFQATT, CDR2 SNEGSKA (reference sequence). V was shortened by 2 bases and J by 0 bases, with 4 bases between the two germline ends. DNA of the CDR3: TGCAGTGCTAGATGGGTGAACACTGAAGCTTTCTTT. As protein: CSARWVNTEAFF.

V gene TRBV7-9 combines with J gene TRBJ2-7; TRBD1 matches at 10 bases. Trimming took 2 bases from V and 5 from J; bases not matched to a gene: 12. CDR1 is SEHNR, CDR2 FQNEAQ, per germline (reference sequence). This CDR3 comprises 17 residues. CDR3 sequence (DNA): TGTGCCAGCAGCTTAATTTTTCCGGGACAGGGGTTCCACGAGCAGTACTTC. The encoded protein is CASSLIFPGQGFHEQYF.

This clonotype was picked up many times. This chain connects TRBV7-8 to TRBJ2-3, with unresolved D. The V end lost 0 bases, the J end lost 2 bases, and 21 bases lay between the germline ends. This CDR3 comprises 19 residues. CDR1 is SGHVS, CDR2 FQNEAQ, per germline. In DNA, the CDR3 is TGTGCCAGCAGCTTAGCCTTAACCACCGGACCATTCCTCACAGATACGCAGTATTTT. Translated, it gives CASSLALTTGPFLTDTQYF.